The 16 T cell receptor beta chains given below trace back to one sample, sequenced in a study of T-cell reconstitution after alpha-beta-depleted transplantation in children. Unique molecular identifiers were used in preparing the TCRbeta library. TCRdb re-called the PCR reads with MiXCR, one entry per CDR3 protein. The sample contains about 200,000 distinct CDR3 sequences, approximately 6.8% of which appear only once. The source was PBMCs, collected before TCRalphabeta/CD19-depleted stem cell transplant. The source is a girl less than two years old with combined immunodeficiency, due to receive a stem cell transplant.

This clonotype was seen at least ten times. The chain couples TRBV29-1 to TRBJ2-2; D is perhaps TRBD2 (5 bases). Trimming stripped 5 bases from V and 3 bases from J, with 19 bases between. The CDR3 totals 16 residues. The germline gives CDR1 SQVTM, CDR2 ANQGSEA. The CDR3 region has the DNA TGCAGCGTTCAAGGCGGGTTCGGGCGGTACACCGGGGAGCTGTTTTTT. It yields the protein CSVQGGFGRYTGELFF.

This clonotype was found many times. The chain links TRBV4-1 to TRBJ2-2, with a possible D match to TRBD2 (5 bases). Trimming cost V 0 bases and J 6 bases, with 8 bases left between them. The CDR3 covers 14 residues. CDR1 MGHRA and CDR2 YSYEKL come from the germline V gene. DNA of the CDR3: TGCGCCAGCAGCCAAGATCGGGGTGCCGGGGAGCTGTTTTTT. It codes for CASSQDRGAGELFF.

The chain joins TRBV27 to TRBJ1-2; TRBD1 agrees at 8 bases. Looked up from germline, CDR1 is MNHEY and CDR2 is SMNVEV (reference sequence). V was pared by 0 bases and J by 7 bases, with 4 bases of the junction left unmatched. The CDR3 runs to 14 residues. The CDR3 spells CASSLSDRGLGYTF. DNA of the CDR3: TGTGCCAGCAGTTTATCTGACAGGGGACTTGGCTACACCTTC.

This clonotype appeared many times. This chain uses TRBV18 with TRBJ2-1; D not resolved. Germline CDR1 and CDR2: KGHSH and LQKENI. V was trimmed by 6 bases and J by 6 bases, leaving 18 bases between them. The CDR3 runs 15 residues. The CDR3 sequence: CASSPLQRGGNEQFF. Written as DNA, the CDR3 is TGTGCCAGCTCCCCCCTTCAGCGAGGCGGCAATGAGCAGTTCTTC.

This clonotype was picked up many times. This chain joins TRBV20-1 and TRBJ2-7, with a weak D call TRBD1 (5 bases). This CDR3 is 13 amino acids long. V lost 1 base and J 2 bases, leaving 9 bases between the germline ends. Germline assignment: CDR1 DFQATT and CDR2 SNEGSKA (reference sequence). The CDR3 region is CSARGQLPYEQYF. The CDR3 DNA sequence: TGCAGTGCTAGAGGACAGCTGCCCTACGAGCAGTACTTC.

This clonotype was observed at least ten times. J is TRBJ1-2 and V is TRBV20-1; 10 bases are shared with TRBD1. The germline gives CDR1 DFQATT, CDR2 SNEGSKA (reference sequence). Germline trimming cut 6 bases from V and 5 bases from J; bases unmatched to any gene: 15. The CDR3 runs to 16 residues. The CDR3 bases are TGCAGTGCAGAGGGGACAGGGGACCCCCTGCGGTATGGCTACACCTTC. It specifies CSAEGTGDPLRYGYTF.

This clonotype was seen ten or more times. This chain joins TRBV12-3 or TRBV12-4 and TRBJ2-2; TRBD1 matches 7 bases. The J segment lost 1 base and the V segment lost 6 bases, leaving 17 bases of the junction unmatched. The CDR3 is made up of 19 amino acids. The chain's CDR3 is CASSPYPLLQGVNTGELFF. The CDR3 nucleotides are TGTGCCAGCAGCCCCTATCCCCTCCTCCAGGGGGTGAACACCGGGGAGCTGTTTTTT.

In its sample, this clonotype was seen many times. The chain is built from TRBV5-6 and TRBJ2-5; D is uncertain. Germline V gene lookup returns CDR1 SGHDT and CDR2 YYEEEE. V lost 0 bases and J lost 5, with 11 bases in between. CDR3 length: 14 residues. The CDR3 DNA reads TGTGCCAGCAGCTTGGCTGCACCCTGGGAGACCCAGTACTTC. Protein: CASSLAAPWETQYF.

The chain employs TRBV16 and TRBJ1-1, with D unclear. The CDR3 covers 14 residues. V lost 1 base to trimming and J lost 4 bases, with 10 bases between them. Germline loops: CDR1 KGHSY, CDR2 FQNENV. The CDR3 bases are TGTGCCAGCAGCCAATTGGTATTGGGCACTGAAGCTTTCTTT. It translates to CASSQLVLGTEAFF.

This clonotype was observed at least ten times. V gene TRBV29-1 combines with J gene TRBJ2-2; 7 bases match TRBD1. CDR1 and CDR2 (germline): SQVTM, ANQGSEA. The CDR3 has 14 amino acids. Germline trimming cut 3 bases from V and 0 bases from J; bases unmatched to any gene: 1. The CDR3 region is CSVEQGANTGELFF. The CDR3 DNA is TGCAGCGTTGAGCAGGGGGCGAACACCGGGGAGCTGTTTTTT.

The sample holds a few counts of this clonotype. The chain joins TRBV10-3 to TRBJ2-7; D might be TRBD2 (6 bases). CDR1 is ENHRY, CDR2 SYGVKD, per germline. Trimming took off 0 bases at V and 3 bases at J, with 12 bases between the two ends. This CDR3 comprises 15 residues. The CDR3 DNA follows: TGTGCCATCAGTGAGTCCGGGACTCATATCTACGAGCAGTACTTC. This sequence encodes CAISESGTHIYEQYF.

This clonotype was seen many times. CDR3 nucleotide sequence: TGTGCCAGCAGGTCCGGGCGACCTAACACTGAAGCTTTCTTT. Amino acids: CASRSGRPNTEAFF. The J gene is TRBJ1-1, the V gene TRBV6-2 or TRBV6-3; D ambiguous. This CDR3 spans 14 amino acids. The germline V gene has CDR1 MNHEY and CDR2 SVGEGT. The V gene lost 6 bases and the J gene lost 2 bases, with 13 bases spanning the gap.

This clonotype was seen only a few times. One junction end does not reproduce the germline sequence, and a read error may be involved. This chain joins TRBV6-1 and TRBJ1-5; weak D call: TRBD1 (6 bases). Germline V gene lookup returns CDR1 MNHNS and CDR2 SASEGT. The CDR3 consists of 17 residues. The CDR3 DNA sequence: TGTACCAGCAGTTCTGGATCAGCAGGGGAAGGGACTCAGCCCCAGCATTTT. Translating it yields CTSSSGSAGEGTQPQHF.

This clonotype was seen at least ten times. The gene calls are TRBV12-3 or TRBV12-4 and TRBJ2-3, with 12 bases matching TRBD2. This CDR3 spans 14 amino acids. With V trimmed by 7 bases and J by 5 bases, 4 bases remained unmatched. This CDR3 reads CASKLAGGGDTQYF. The CDR3 nucleotides are TGTGCCAGCAAACTAGCGGGGGGTGGAGATACGCAGTATTTT.

This clonotype has ten or more counts. The chain has TRBV29-1 and TRBJ2-2; D may be TRBD1 (6 bases). Germline V gene sequence: CDR1 SQVTM, CDR2 ANQGSEA. The length of the CDR3 is 19 residues. V shed 7 bases and J shed 0 bases, with 27 bases lying between them. CDR3 residues: CSAGKGWSGDLANTGELFF. Here the CDR3 DNA reads TGCAGCGCGGGAAAAGGGTGGTCAGGGGACCTCGCGAACACCGGGGAGCTGTTTTTT.

This clonotype appeared many times. V gene TRBV6-2 or TRBV6-3 combines with J gene TRBJ2-7; no reliable D call. The CDR3 is made up of 13 amino acids. The germline V gene has CDR1 MNHEY and CDR2 SVGEGT. Between the trimmed V and J ends, which lost 0 bases and 5 bases, there was a span of 8 bases. The CDR3 is CASSYSNRNEQYF. In DNA, the CDR3 is TGTGCCAGCAGTTACTCGAACCGGAACGAGCAGTACTTC.